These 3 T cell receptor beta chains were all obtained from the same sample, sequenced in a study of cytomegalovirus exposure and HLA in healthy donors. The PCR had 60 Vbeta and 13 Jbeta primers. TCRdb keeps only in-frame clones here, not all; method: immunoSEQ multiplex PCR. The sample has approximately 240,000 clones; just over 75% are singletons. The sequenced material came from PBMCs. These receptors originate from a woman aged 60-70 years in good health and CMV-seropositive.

The CDR3: CASSQDAAPGTQYF. In DNA, the CDR3 is TGCGCCAGCAGCCAAGATGCGGCCCCTGGGACCCAGTACTTC. V gene TRBV4-3 combines with J gene TRBJ2-5; D call uncertain. Germline V gene lookup returns CDR1 LGHNA and CDR2 YSLEER. Deletions cut 0 bases from V and 7 bases from J, with 12 bases between. The CDR3 length is 14 residues.

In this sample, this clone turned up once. CDR3 bases: TGCGCCAGCAGCCAAGACAGGGGTGGAAACACCATATATTTT. As protein: CASSQDRGGNTIYF. The rearrangement uses TRBV5-1 and TRBJ1-3, with 8 bases fitting TRBD1. V lost 4 bases to trimming and J lost 3 bases; unmatched junction nucleotides: 3. The CDR3 consists of 14 residues. Germline CDR1 SGHRS, CDR2 YFSETQ. The variable domain in full, with the rest retrieved from reference TRBV5-1 and TRBJ1-3, is KAGVTQTPRYLIKTRGQQVTLSCSPISGHRSVSWYQQTPGQGLQFLFEYFSETQRNKGNFPGRFSGRQFSNSRSEMNVSTLELGDSALYLCASSQDRGGNTIYFGEGSWLTVV.

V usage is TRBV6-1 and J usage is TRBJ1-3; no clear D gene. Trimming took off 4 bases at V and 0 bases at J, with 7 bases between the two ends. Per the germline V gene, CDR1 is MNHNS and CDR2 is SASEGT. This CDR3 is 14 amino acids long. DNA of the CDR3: TGTGCCAGCAGTGTCACTTACTCTGGAAACACCATATATTTT. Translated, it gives CASSVTYSGNTIYF.